These 19 T cell receptor beta chains share one sample of origin, sequenced in a study of T cell responses to AZD1222 COVID-19 vaccine. Clones were sequenced by immunoSEQ multiplex PCR, and TCRdb holds only the in-frame ones, with some missing. The data contain 150,000 to 200,000 clones, roughly 92% of them seen just once; the ten biggest clones take up about 1%. The source was peripheral blood, collected 28 days after the second AZD1222 dose. The receptors come from an adult who received the AZD1222 COVID-19 vaccine.

The V and J genes are TRBV27 and TRBJ1-6; D perhaps matches TRBD1 (5 bases). V was clipped by 0 bases and J by 1 base, with 19 bases between them. Germline CDR1 and CDR2: MNHEY and SMNVEV (reference sequence). The length of the CDR3 is 20 residues. CDR3 sequence: CASSLSPGSKYSSYNSPLHF. In DNA, the CDR3 is TGTGCCAGCAGTTTATCTCCAGGGTCGAAATATAGTTCCTATAATTCACCCCTCCACTTT.

Here the CDR3 reads CAWTLPEGTQYF. In DNA form, the CDR3 reads TGTGCCTGGACCCTCCCCGAAGGGACCCAGTACTTC. The J gene is TRBJ2-5, the V gene TRBV30; D uncertain. The germline V gene encodes CDR1 GTSNPN and CDR2 SVGIG (reference sequence). The V end lost 4 bases, the J end lost 7 bases, and 13 bases lay between the germline ends. CDR3 size: 12 residues.

CDR3 in amino acids: CASSETGIDGYTF. CDR3 nucleotides: TGTGCCAGCTCAGAGACAGGGATCGATGGCTACACCTTC. The V call is TRBV18, the J call TRBJ1-2; 7 nucleotides match TRBD1. This CDR3 region has 13 residues. V was pared by 5 bases and J by 6 bases, with 6 bases of the junction left unmatched. Germline CDR1 KGHSH, CDR2 LQKENI.

J is TRBJ1-1 and V is TRBV25-1, with 11 bases aligning to TRBD1. This CDR3 spans 15 amino acids. The V gene's germline CDR1 is MGHDK and CDR2 SYGVNS. Trimming cost V 6 bases and J 7 bases; bases outside gene matches: 10. For the CDR3, the DNA is TGTGCCAGCAGGGGGTCAGGACAGGGGGCGATTGAAGCTTTCTTT. Protein: CASRGSGQGAIEAFF.

The chain employs TRBV27 and TRBJ1-4; TRBD1 agrees at 8 bases. Per germline, CDR1 MNHEY and CDR2 SMNVEV (reference sequence). Trimming took 5 bases from V and 6 from J; bases not matched to a gene: 8. The CDR3 extends over 15 amino acids. The CDR3 sequence: CASSRQGASDEKLFF. For the CDR3, the DNA is TGTGCCAGCAGTAGGCAGGGGGCGTCTGATGAAAAACTGTTTTTT.

About this clone itself: Other DNA sequences in this sample translate to the same CDR3. The rearrangement links TRBV18 to TRBJ1-6; tentatively, D is TRBD1 (5 bases). The germline V gene has CDR1 KGHSH and CDR2 LQKENI. The germline V and J ends were trimmed by 2 bases and 9 bases, with 11 bases remaining between them. There are 14 residues in the CDR3. CDR3 coding DNA: TGTGCCAGCTCACCAGGGCAGGGAGGTTCACCCCTCCACTTT. This encodes CASSPGQGGSPLHF.

This clone occurred a few times. The chain combines TRBV27 with TRBJ1-3; D possibly corresponds to TRBD1 (5 bases). V was trimmed by 6 bases and J by 6 bases, leaving 18 bases between them. This CDR3 spans 15 amino acids. Germline V CDR1 and CDR2: MNHEY, SMNVEV (reference sequence). The CDR3 loop is CASRRGQAAENTIYF. The CDR3 nucleotides are TGTGCCAGCAGAAGAGGACAAGCCGCGGAAAACACCATATATTTT.

This chain uses TRBV19 with TRBJ2-3, with D tentatively TRBD2 (5 bases). The CDR3 is 15 residues long. Germline CDR1 and CDR2: LNHDA and SQIVND (reference sequence). V dropped 7 bases and J dropped 6 bases, with 20 bases sitting between them. This chain's CDR3 is CASTTGISMRDTQYF. The CDR3 region has the DNA TGTGCCAGTACCACGGGGATATCGATGAGGGATACGCAGTATTTT.

This CDR3 reads CASSIFAGAEAFF. The CDR3 nucleotides read TGTGCCAGTAGTATATTTGCGGGGGCTGAAGCTTTCTTT. This chain joins TRBV19 and TRBJ1-1, with a weak D call TRBD1 (5 bases). V was shortened by 2 bases and J by 6 bases, with 10 bases between the two germline ends. Germline CDR1 reads LNHDA; CDR2 reads SQIVND (reference sequence). The CDR3 has 13 amino acids.

The genes are TRBV2 and TRBJ1-1, with D possibly TRBD1 on 6 matching bases. V was clipped by 6 bases and J by 9 bases, with 20 bases between them. Germline V gene data show CDR1 as SNHLY and CDR2 as FYNNEI. The CDR3 is 14 residues long. CDR3 sequence: CASRQETGLTQAFF. CDR3 in DNA: TGTGCCAGCAGACAAGAGACAGGCCTCACCCAAGCTTTCTTT.

The genes are TRBV9 and TRBJ1-1; 9 nucleotides agree with TRBD1. This CDR3 spans 17 amino acids. Germline loops: CDR1 SGDLS, CDR2 YYNGEE. V dropped 3 bases and J dropped 3; count of bases not matched to a gene: 12. The CDR3 here is CASSAPGQGNRDTEAFF. The CDR3 DNA is TGTGCCAGCAGCGCCCCGGGACAGGGTAATCGGGACACTGAAGCTTTCTTT.

J is TRBJ2-3 and V is TRBV7-6; TRBD1 might be the D (6 bases). Per germline, CDR1 SGHVS and CDR2 FNYEAQ. V lost 1 base and J 0 bases, leaving 17 bases between the germline ends. The CDR3 totals 18 residues. CDR3 bases: TGTGCCAGCAGCTTAGTCGGGTACCAGGGGTATAGCACAGATACGCAGTATTTT. Amino acid sequence: CASSLVGYQGYSTDTQYF.

This sequence joins TRBV5-6 and TRBJ1-2, with D maybe TRBD1 (5 bases). This CDR3 has 15 residues. Trimming took 1 base from V and 7 from J, leaving 17 bases between them. The germline V gene has CDR1 SGHDT and CDR2 YYEEEE. CDR3 nucleotide sequence: TGTGCCAGCAGCTTGAGGGGCCACCCAATCTCTGGCTACACCTTC. Encoded protein: CASSLRGHPISGYTF.

The rearrangement uses TRBV27 and TRBJ2-7; 9 bases map to TRBD1. J gave up 1 base and V 5 bases, and 6 bases lay outside the gene matches. The CDR3 consists of 15 residues. Germline V gene sequence: CDR1 MNHEY, CDR2 SMNVEV (reference sequence). CDR3 in amino acids: CASSKKGQGSYEQYF. As DNA, the CDR3 is TGTGCCAGCAGTAAAAAGGGACAGGGATCCTACGAGCAGTACTTC.

This sequence joins TRBV5-4 and TRBJ2-2, with TRBD2 as a possible D gene (6 bases). The germline V gene encodes CDR1 SGHNT and CDR2 YYREEE (reference sequence). Between the trimmed V and J ends, which lost 6 bases and 0 bases, there was a span of 12 bases. The CDR3 loop spans 15 amino acids. The CDR3 sequence is CASTRRGSNTGELFF. CDR3 nucleotides: TGTGCCAGCACCCGGAGGGGCTCGAACACCGGGGAGCTGTTTTTT.

The genes are TRBV6-4 and TRBJ2-7; 7 bases are shared with TRBD1. CDR3 length: 15 residues. The ends lost 5 bases at V and 2 bases at J; junction bases unmatched: 9. Per germline, CDR1 MRHNA and CDR2 SNTAGT. The CDR3 DNA reads as TGTGCCAGCAGTAAAACCTCTGACAGGGCCTACGAGCAGTACTTC. This gives the protein CASSKTSDRAYEQYF.

This chain links TRBV6-5 with TRBJ2-5; D is unresolved. This CDR3 contains 13 residues. V was pared by 6 bases and J by 2 bases, with 10 bases between. The germline V gene has CDR1 MNHEY and CDR2 SVGAGI. CDR3 DNA sequence: TGTGCCAGCAGGGTTAATAGACAAGAGACCCAGTACTTC. It encodes CASRVNRQETQYF.

The rearrangement uses TRBV14 and TRBJ1-1, with no clear D. The CDR3 length is 13 residues. Trimming cost V 4 bases and J 1 base, with 7 bases left between them. Germline V CDR1 and CDR2: SGHDN, FVKESK. The CDR3 sequence: CASSLTRNTEAFF. The CDR3 DNA follows: TGTGCCAGCAGCCTGACGAGGAACACTGAAGCTTTCTTT. The entire variable domain, with the rest obtained from reference TRBV14 and TRBJ1-1, is as follows: EAGVTQFPSHSVIEKGQTVTLRCDPISGHDNLYWYRRVMGKEIKFLLHFVKESKQDESGMPNNRFLAERTGGTYSTLKVQPAELEDSGVYFCASSLTRNTEAFFGQGTRLTVV.

V is TRBV2 and J is TRBJ2-7, with D possibly TRBD1 on 5 matching bases. CDR1 is SNHLY, CDR2 FYNNEI, per germline. V lost 7 bases, J lost 4 bases, and 8 bases lay in between. The CDR3 has 11 residues. The CDR3 region has the DNA TGTGCCAGCACCCAGGGATACGAGCAGTACTTC. Amino acids: CASTQGYEQYF.